This TCR beta chain was found in a study of cytomegalovirus exposure and HLA in healthy donors (dated by TCRdb to about 2017). A note on the overall study: A later analysis indicated that the 100 to 150 validation repertoires were generated on the platform also employed for the roughly 730 repertoires of the first cohort. The study aimed to test whether cataloging public T cell receptors could reveal signatures of past pathogen exposure. In addition to the first cohort of around 670 subjects, a separate validation cohort of approximately 130 different subjects was used. High-throughput TCR immunosequencing, statistical association of individual TCRs with disease status, and machine learning were combined to predict cytomegalovirus infection status. Points the paper makes about the study in general: In both the original and validation cohorts, the classifier was reported to diagnose cytomegalovirus status with high specificity and sensitivity. The authors suggested that the approach could potentially be extended to other disease states and immunological phenotypes. A later analysis found that TCRs clustered in the first cohort also tended to co-occur in the 95 to 150 validation repertoires, with about 94% of cluster scores above 0. In vitro tests confirmed that a few of the cytomegalovirus-associated TCR beta chains recognize cytomegalovirus antigens. A later analysis lacked HLA typing for the validation cohort, so it scored co-occurrence in that cohort across all 110 or so repertoires. The study gave a list of 150 to 200 TCR beta chains associated with cytomegalovirus. While some public TCRs were present in many individuals, most TCR sequences turned up only very rarely across donors.

Based on the germline V gene (reference sequence), the CDR1 and CDR2 sequences are MNHNY and SVGAGI. Reading from cysteine to phenylalanine, the CDR3 counts 14 amino acids. The DNA shown is the 42-base CDR3, in frame from base 1. The trim is 2 bases for V and 11 bases for J, with a gap of 16 bases between the germline ends. Library preparation was by the immunoSEQ multiplex PCR assay. In the source study's methods: A statistical classification framework was built to diagnose cytomegalovirus status from the catalog of TCR beta chain sequences. The clones in this table, taken by TCRdb from immuneACCESS, are in-frame only. Not every clone is retained; where verified, under half of the shortfall comes from an unresolved V gene, and the cause of the rest is unknown. V and J calls and clone size come straight from that table; D and trimming were deduced from the DNA. This sample is represented by more than 200,000 clones; about nine tenths of them were singletons. The top ten constitute around 3.1% of the sample.

Donors formed part of the validation cohort, which comprised 120 subjects and was distinct from the first cohort of under 750 subjects. A word on this clone: Its antigen remains undetermined. Per-nucleotide qualities are absent, and no much larger clonotype sits a single base away.

Source material: PBMCs. In this chain, TRBV6-6 is recombined with TRBJ2-1; possibly the D gene is TRBD2, per 6 matching bases. The TCR was taken from a young woman in good health and CMV-seronegative. The CDR3 protein: CASSYGTSTDQQFF. In nucleotide form, the sequence is TGTGCCAGCAGTTACGGGACTTCAACGGATCAGCAGTTCTTC.